What follows are 20 T cell receptor beta chains derived from one specimen sequenced in a study of identical twins. TCRdb ran MiXCR on the 5' RACE reads and lists one entry per CDR3 protein. The repertoire holds 1.5 million to 2 million distinct CDR3 sequences, with 32% as singletons. The specimen sequenced was cord blood. The receptors come from a newborn girl in good health.

This clonotype has a handful of counts. The J gene is TRBJ2-3, the V gene TRBV11-2; unclear D gene. Deletions cut 6 bases from V and 1 base from J, with 17 bases between. CDR1 is SGHAT, CDR2 FQNNGV, per germline. There are 16 residues in the CDR3. As DNA, the CDR3 is TGTGCCAGCAGGCCCCTGCGGACCGCCGGCACAGATACGCAGTATTTT. It yields the protein CASRPLRTAGTDTQYF.

This clonotype has more than one count but fewer than ten. Relative to the germline gene, one junction end is altered; a read error may explain this. This chain joins TRBV2 and TRBJ1-2; D is perhaps TRBD1 (6 bases). Germline V gene sequence: CDR1 SNHLY, CDR2 FYNNEI. CDR3 length equals 13 residues. CDR3 DNA sequence: TGTGCCAGCAGGGAAGACAGGCTGGGTGGCTACACCTTC. Translating it yields CASREDRLGGYTF.

The V gene is TRBV2, the J gene TRBJ1-1; 9 bases line up with TRBD1. The CDR3 contains 16 residues. V was clipped by 5 bases and J by 4 bases; unmatched bases: 11. Germline loops: CDR1 SNHLY, CDR2 FYNNEI. The CDR3 loop is CASSLTGQGMSTEAFF. The CDR3 bases are TGTGCCAGCAGTCTAACCGGACAGGGGATGAGCACTGAAGCTTTCTTT.

This clonotype was seen only a few times. The genes are TRBV6-6 and TRBJ2-1; D gene ambiguous. V was pared by 0 bases and J by 8 bases, with 5 bases between. This CDR3 spans 12 amino acids. Per the germline V gene, CDR1 is MNHNY and CDR2 is SVGAGI (reference sequence). In DNA, the CDR3 is TGTGCCAGCAGTTACTCGGATGATGAGCAGTTCTTC. It codes for CASSYSDDEQFF.

The chain recombines TRBV11-3 with TRBJ2-1; weak D call: TRBD2 (6 bases). The CDR3 is 13 residues long. Trimming removed 5 bases from V and 8 bases from J, with 13 bases in between. Germline V lookup: CDR1 SGHNT, CDR2 YENEEA. The CDR3 DNA follows: TGTGCCAGCAGCCGGAGAAGGGAGGATGAGCAGTTCTTC. This translates into CASSRRREDEQFF.

The chain links TRBV14 to TRBJ2-1; tentatively, D is TRBD1 (5 bases). Trimming took off 3 bases at V and 0 bases at J, with 12 bases between the two ends. From germline, CDR1 is SGHDN and CDR2 FVKESK. The CDR3 has 16 residues. This CDR3 reads CASSQRQSSSYNEQFF. Here the CDR3 DNA reads TGTGCCAGCAGCCAGAGACAGTCGAGCTCCTACAATGAGCAGTTCTTC.

The gene calls are TRBV25-1 and TRBJ2-5; D is perhaps TRBD1 (5 bases). Trimming took 2 bases from V and 2 from J, leaving 9 bases between them. CDR3 length: 14 amino acids. Looked up from germline, CDR1 is MGHDK and CDR2 is SYGVNS. The CDR3 sequence: CASSEVTEQETQYF. CDR3 sequence (DNA): TGTGCCAGCAGTGAAGTGACAGAACAAGAGACCCAGTACTTC.

This sequence joins TRBV29-1 and TRBJ1-1, with D possibly matching TRBD1 (5 bases). Germline-derived CDR1 and CDR2 are SQVTM and ANQGSEA. Trimming left V 7 bases short and J 4 bases short, with 16 bases between. The CDR3 spans 13 residues. CDR3 sequence: CSARRVEGTEAFF. DNA for the CDR3: TGCAGCGCCCGCAGGGTAGAAGGCACTGAAGCTTTCTTT.

Points on this clonotype: Possible read error: a much larger clone is one base away. V usage is TRBV29-1 and J usage is TRBJ2-1; TRBD2 aligns across 8 bases. The DNA end favors TRBJ2-7, so the J call may be wrong. The CDR3 extends over 14 amino acids. Germline V gives CDR1 SQVTM, CDR2 ANQGSEA. The CDR3 bases are TGCAGCGTTGAAAGTCGGGGGGGTTACAATGAGCAGTACTTC. It specifies CSVESRGGYNEQYF.

CDR3 region: CSARAGGTNYGYTF. CDR3 DNA: TGCAGTGCTAGAGCTGGGGGGACCAACTATGGCTACACCTTC. The chain links TRBV20-1 to TRBJ1-2; D might be TRBD1 (5 bases). Germline V gene sequence: CDR1 DFQATT, CDR2 SNEGSKA (reference sequence). The CDR3 consists of 14 residues. Trimming pared 1 base from V and 2 bases from J, leaving 11 bases between.

This clonotype occurred a few times. The chain has TRBV29-1 and TRBJ2-7; possible D gene TRBD1, 5 bases. CDR3 length equals 13 residues. Per germline, CDR1 SQVTM and CDR2 ANQGSEA. Between the trimmed V and J ends, which lost 6 bases and 7 bases, there was a span of 19 bases. The CDR3 region is CSVRSVGAREQYF. The CDR3 DNA reads TGCAGCGTGCGGTCCGTAGGGGCAAGGGAGCAGTACTTC.

This chain uses TRBV20-1 with TRBJ2-3; TRBD2 aligns across 8 bases. The CDR3 contains 15 residues. V shed 3 bases and J 1 base; nucleotides not matched to a gene: 6. CDR1 is DFQATT and CDR2 is SNEGSKA in the germline V gene (reference sequence). CDR3 in amino acids: CSASDLRGGTDTQYF. The CDR3 DNA reads as TGCAGTGCTAGCGACCTGCGGGGGGGCACAGATACGCAGTATTTT.

The chain recombines TRBV6-1 with TRBJ1-2; D possibly corresponds to TRBD1 (5 bases). Per germline, CDR1 MNHNS and CDR2 SASEGT. V was clipped by 6 bases and J by 5 bases, with 16 bases between them. The CDR3 sequence is 14 residues long. DNA for the CDR3: TGTGCCAGCAGGTCTGGAATTGGGGGGTATGGCTACACCTTC. This sequence encodes CASRSGIGGYGYTF.

This clonotype has just a few counts. The J gene is TRBJ2-1, the V gene TRBV12-3 or TRBV12-4; TRBD2 aligns across 12 bases. The CDR3 runs 17 residues. The J segment lost 6 bases and the V segment lost 6 bases, leaving 12 bases of the junction unmatched. The chain's CDR3 is CASSPSKLAGGGNEQFF. Here the CDR3 DNA reads TGTGCCAGCAGCCCATCGAAACTAGCGGGAGGTGGCAATGAGCAGTTCTTC.

This clonotype was recorded a few times. The gene calls are TRBV20-1 and TRBJ2-3; possibly TRBD2 for D (6 bases). V lost 4 bases and J 0 bases, leaving 11 bases between the germline ends. The CDR3 totals 14 residues. Germline assignment: CDR1 DFQATT and CDR2 SNEGSKA (reference sequence). Here the CDR3 reads CSAIHSGSTDTQYF. For the CDR3, the DNA is TGCAGTGCTATCCATAGCGGTAGCACAGATACGCAGTATTTT.

This clonotype has only a few counts. The rearrangement links TRBV20-1 to TRBJ2-3; 8 bases are a match to TRBD2. The CDR3 length is 15 residues. Germline assignment: CDR1 DFQATT and CDR2 SNEGSKA (reference sequence). The junction had 11 bases not matched to a gene; V was cut back by 3 bases and J by 6 bases. CDR3 sequence reads: CSASLSGGSRDTQYF. DNA for the CDR3: TGCAGTGCTAGCTTATCGGGGGGGTCCAGGGATACGCAGTATTTT.

This clonotype was observed at least ten times. V gene TRBV6-2 or TRBV6-3 combines with J gene TRBJ1-2; D remains ambiguous. CDR1 and CDR2 (germline): MNHEY, SVGEGT. This CDR3 comprises 13 residues. Trimming removed 6 bases from V and 4 bases from J, with 12 bases in between. CDR3 DNA sequence: TGTGCCAGCAGACCGATTGGTGGCTATGGCTACACCTTC. It specifies CASRPIGGYGYTF.

The J gene is TRBJ2-7, the V gene TRBV4-1, with D possibly matching TRBD2 (5 bases). The CDR3 contains 14 residues. V lost 0 bases to trimming and J lost 4 bases, with 10 bases between them. Germline CDR1 MGHRA, CDR2 YSYEKL. The CDR3 DNA follows: TGCGCCAGCAGCCAAGAGGGTTCGGGGTACGAGCAGTACTTC. Its protein product is CASSQEGSGYEQYF.

CDR3 sequence reads: CAISEEIQLTRNQPQHF. In DNA form, the CDR3 reads TGTGCCATCAGTGAGGAGATACAGCTTACCCGCAATCAGCCCCAGCATTTT. The rearrangement joins TRBV10-3 to TRBJ1-5; D gene ambiguous. CDR1 ENHRY and CDR2 SYGVKD come from the germline V gene. The V end lost 2 bases, the J end lost 2 bases, and 16 bases lay between the germline ends. The CDR3 runs to 17 residues.

The chain uses TRBV14 and TRBJ1-6, with 8 bases aligning to TRBD1. CDR3 length: 15 amino acids. CDR1 and CDR2 (germline): SGHDN, FVKESK. The J segment lost 9 bases and the V segment lost 0 bases, leaving 4 bases of the junction unmatched. The CDR3 loop is CASSQDLDRASPLHF. The DNA of the CDR3 is TGTGCCAGCAGCCAAGATCTGGACAGGGCTTCACCCCTCCACTTT.